Below, 24 T cell receptor beta chains from the same sample are listed, as sequenced in a study of metastatic and nonmetastatic thyroid tumors. TCRdb called clones again from the PCR reads with MiXCR. The sample holds about 70,000 clones, roughly a sixth seen once. Each patient came to thyroid surgery without any prior treatment (of any kind). The source material was blood. These receptor sequences come from a female donor with papillary thyroid cancer or a benign thyroid nodule (not recorded which). Some clones in this sample may be carry-over from other donors' samples.

This clone has a single count. A junction boundary mismatches the germline segment, possibly from a read error. The J gene is TRBJ1-1, the V gene TRBV30; maybe TRBD1 (6 bases). The CDR3 is made up of 16 amino acids. Germline values: CDR1 GTSNPN, CDR2 SVGIG (reference sequence). DNA of the CDR3: TGTGCCTGGAGTGCGGCTCAGGGGACCAGGTACACTGGAGCTTTCTTT. Translating gives CAWSAAQGTRYTGAFF.

This clone was seen ten or more times. V usage is TRBV12-5 and J usage is TRBJ2-7; D is unclear. From germline, CDR1 is LGHNT and CDR2 FRNRAP. The CDR3 loop spans 12 amino acids. Trimming left V 4 bases short and J 3 bases short, with 7 bases between. CDR3 residues: CASGSARYEQYF. The CDR3 nucleotides are TGTGCTAGTGGTTCGGCCCGCTACGAGCAGTACTTC.

The table lists this clone with many counts. The chain links TRBV6-6 to TRBJ2-1, with 11 bases matching TRBD2. The CDR3 runs 16 residues. V was clipped by 2 bases and J by 3 bases; unmatched bases: 3. Germline CDR1 is MNHNY and CDR2 is SVGAGI (reference sequence). The CDR3 DNA is TGTGCCAGCAGTTACGCGGGACTAGCGGACTACAATGAGCAGTTCTTC. Its protein is CASSYAGLADYNEQFF.

This clone has a count of ten or more. The V call is TRBV20-1, the J call TRBJ1-1; D gene uncertain. Germline V gives CDR1 DFQATT, CDR2 SNEGSKA (reference sequence). V dropped 2 bases and J dropped 0 bases, with 4 bases sitting between them. The CDR3 spans 12 residues. CDR3 sequence (DNA): TGCAGTGCTAGAAGCTTGAACACTGAAGCTTTCTTT. Translated: CSARSLNTEAFF.

The rearrangement uses TRBV11-1 and TRBJ2-7; 8 bases are a match to TRBD2. The CDR3 has 16 residues. Germline V gene sequence: CDR1 SGHAT, CDR2 FQDESV (reference sequence). V shed 2 bases and J 2 bases; nucleotides not matched to a gene: 8. The CDR3 region has the DNA TGTGCCAGCAGCTTACTAGCGGGTGAGGGTCCCTACGAGCAGTACTTC. This translates into CASSLLAGEGPYEQYF.

This clone came up many times. The rearrangement joins TRBV9 to TRBJ1-2; D ambiguous. Germline V gene lookup returns CDR1 SGDLS and CDR2 YYNGEE. This CDR3 region has 15 residues. Between the trimmed V and J ends, which lost 2 bases and 1 base, there was a span of 12 bases. The CDR3: CASSVGTVVNYGYTF. CDR3 DNA sequence: TGTGCCAGCAGCGTGGGCACAGTGGTTAACTATGGCTACACCTTC.

The V call is TRBV10-1, the J call TRBJ2-7, with TRBD2 matching over 7 bases. The germline gives CDR1 WNHNN, CDR2 SYGVQD (reference sequence). This CDR3 has 14 residues. Germline trimming cut 6 bases from V and 6 bases from J; bases unmatched to any gene: 11. In DNA, the CDR3 is TGCGCCAGCAGCCACGCGGGAGACCCTTTCGAGCAGTACTTC. As protein: CASSHAGDPFEQYF.

This clone was picked up many times. The CDR3 coding sequence is TGTGCCAGCAGCCCCATTCGGGGGGCGGTTCGAGGAGAGCAGTACTTC. As protein: CASSPIRGAVRGEQYF. V usage is TRBV11-2 and J usage is TRBJ2-7; a weak D match, TRBD2 (7 bases). Germline CDR1 and CDR2: SGHAT and FQNNGV. The germline V and J ends were trimmed by 5 bases and 7 bases, with 24 bases remaining between them. There are 16 residues in the CDR3.

This clone showed up many times. The J gene is TRBJ2-2, the V gene TRBV11-3; 12 bases align to TRBD2. V trimming: 5 bases; J trimming: 5 bases; junction bases outside the gene matches: 6. The germline V gene encodes CDR1 SGHNT and CDR2 YENEEA. The CDR3 totals 16 residues. The CDR3 loop is CASSEGLAGLTGELFF. The CDR3, as DNA: TGTGCCAGCAGCGAGGGACTAGCGGGCCTGACCGGGGAGCTGTTTTTT.

V usage is TRBV6-2 or TRBV6-3 and J usage is TRBJ1-4; possible D gene TRBD1, 6 bases. The CDR3 extends over 14 amino acids. Germline-derived CDR1 and CDR2 are MNHEY and SVGEGT. V shed 5 bases and J shed 7 bases, with 14 bases lying between them. The CDR3: CASSPGTPSEKLFF. The CDR3 DNA follows: TGTGCCAGCAGTCCCGGGACACCAAGTGAAAAACTGTTTTTT.

A few counts support this clone. Being one base from a much bigger clone, this may be a read error. The chain uses TRBV29-1 and TRBJ1-1; D unresolved. Germline lookup yields CDR1 SQVTM and CDR2 ANQGSEA. Deletions cut 4 bases from V and 11 bases from J, with 20 bases between. The length of the CDR3 is 13 residues. CDR3 in amino acids: CSVACVLGEGAFF. In DNA, the CDR3 is TGCAGCGTTGCGTGTGTTCTTGGAGAAGGGGCTTTCTTT.

This clone appeared a few times. This chain uses TRBV10-3 with TRBJ2-7; 10 bases are shared with TRBD2. The trim removed 2 bases at V and 5 bases at J, leaving 9 bases unmatched. The CDR3 is 16 amino acids. Germline CDR1 and CDR2: ENHRY and SYGVKD. CDR3 nucleotide sequence: TGTGCCATCAGTGAGGCAATAGCGGGAGGTGTCGACGAGCAGTACTTC. This codes for CAISEAIAGGVDEQYF.

This clone was picked up many times. Here the CDR3 reads CASSLYGSTDTQYF. In nucleotides, the CDR3 is TGTGCCAGCAGCTTATACGGTAGCACAGATACGCAGTATTTT. This chain connects TRBV7-3 to TRBJ2-3; D gene unclear. The CDR3 has 14 residues. Per the germline V gene, CDR1 is SGHTA and CDR2 is FQGTGA. The V end was cut by 2 bases, the J end by 0 bases, with 6 bases between.

This clone was observed at least ten times. V is TRBV5-1 and J is TRBJ1-1, with a possible D match to TRBD1 (5 bases). Germline V lookup: CDR1 SGHRS, CDR2 YFSETQ. Trimming shortened V by 0 bases and J by 4 bases, and 25 bases separated the two germline ends. The CDR3 is made up of 19 amino acids. In DNA, the CDR3 is TGCGCCAGCAGCTTGGCGTTATTCAATATGAGGGGCGAGTTCACTGAAGCTTTCTTT. Translation gives CASSLALFNMRGEFTEAFF.

This clone was detected many times. The J gene is TRBJ1-1, the V gene TRBV11-3, with D uncertain. Trimming removed 0 bases at V and 8 bases at J, with 7 bases between. The CDR3 is 12 residues long. Germline loops: CDR1 SGHNT, CDR2 YENEEA. For the CDR3, the DNA is TGTGCCAGCAGCTTAGAAGTCGGAGAAGCTTTCTTT. This codes for CASSLEVGEAFF.

This clone appeared a single time. The chain is built from TRBV30 and TRBJ2-7, with D possibly called TRBD1 or TRBD2 (5 bases each). The CDR3 totals 12 residues. V lost 0 bases to trimming and J lost 3 bases, with 6 bases between them. Germline CDR1 GTSNPN, CDR2 SVGIG (reference sequence). The CDR3 is CAWSVGGYEQYF. CDR3 DNA: TGTGCCTGGAGTGTTGGGGGCTACGAGCAGTACTTC.

The V and J genes are TRBV12-3 or TRBV12-4 and TRBJ2-4, with 8 bases matching TRBD2. After removal of 7 bases from V and 4 bases from J, the junction contained 6 bases not matched to a gene. There are 14 residues in the CDR3. The CDR3 DNA follows: TGTGCCAGCACTCTTAGCGGGACGAAAAACATTCAGTACTTC. Translation: CASTLSGTKNIQYF.

This clone was detected ten times or more. The V and J genes are TRBV20-1 and TRBJ1-5, with 9 positions matching TRBD1. Germline lookup yields CDR1 DFQATT and CDR2 SNEGSKA (reference sequence). V was pared by 6 bases and J by 7 bases, with 7 bases of the junction left unmatched. CDR3 size: 13 residues. The CDR3 region has the DNA TGCAGTGCGCGGACAGGGGATAGACAGCCCCAGCATTTT. It translates to CSARTGDRQPQHF.

This clone was counted a few times. A much bigger clone sits one base away, suggesting this may be a read error. The chain employs TRBV24-1 and TRBJ2-1; 8 bases map to TRBD2. Per the germline V gene, CDR1 is KGHDR and CDR2 is SFDVKD. V lost 4 bases to trimming and J lost 6 bases; unmatched junction nucleotides: 4. The CDR3 covers 14 residues. CDR3 residues: CATSDPTSVNEQFF. The CDR3 bases are TGTGCCACCAGTGACCCGACTAGCGTCAATGAGCAGTTCTTC.

This clone showed up just a few times. CDR3 nucleotide sequence: TGTGCTAGTGCCCAAAGCGGCAATGAGCAGTTCTTC. It translates to CASAQSGNEQFF. This rearrangement joins TRBV12-5 to TRBJ2-1, with a weak D call TRBD2 (5 bases). Germline CDR1 and CDR2: LGHNT and FRNRAP. This CDR3 has 12 residues. V lost 7 bases, J lost 6 bases, and 10 bases lay in between. The full variable domain, rest sourced from reference TRBV12-5 and TRBJ2-1, is DARVTQTPRHKVTEMGQEVTMRCQPILGHNTVFWYRQTMMQGLELLAYFRNRAPLDDSGMPKDRFSAEMPDATLATLKIQPSEPRDSAVYFCASAQSGNEQFFGPGTRLTVL.

The sample holds a few counts of this clone. The junction departs from germline at one end; a sequencing error may be responsible. The chain is built from TRBV15 and TRBJ2-1; 8 bases line up with TRBD2. Per the germline V gene, CDR1 is LNHNV and CDR2 is YYDKDF (reference sequence). This CDR3 region has 16 residues. The CDR3 DNA follows: TGTGCCACCACCAGAGATTCGGCTAGCGGGTACAATGAGCATTTCTTC. This codes for CATTRDSASGYNEHFF. The entire variable domain, with the rest obtained from reference TRBV15 and TRBJ2-1, is as follows: DAMVIQNPRYQVTQFGKPVTLSCSQTLNHNVMYWYQQKSSQAPKLLFHYYDKDFNNEADTPDNFQSRRPNTSFCFLDIRSPGLGDTAMYLCATTRDSASGYNEHFFGPGTRLTVL.

This clone was seen more than once but under ten times. The chain joins TRBV16 to TRBJ1-5, with D possibly TRBD1 on 5 matching bases. Germline CDR1 is KGHSY and CDR2 is FQNENV. The CDR3 length is 18 residues. V was cut by 2 bases and J by 5 bases, with 22 bases left in between. The CDR3 nucleotides are TGTGCCAGCAGCCAAGTGGGGGGGACCACTGACCCCGATCAGCCCCAGCATTTT. Translating gives CASSQVGGTTDPDQPQHF.

This clone was detected many times. The rearrangement joins TRBV18 to TRBJ2-7; D not resolved. The germline CDR1 and CDR2 sequences are KGHSH and LQKENI. V was cut by 0 bases and J by 5 bases, with 8 bases left in between. This CDR3 region has 13 residues. Written as DNA, the CDR3 is TGTGCCAGCTCACCACCGAGCAGGCACGAGCAGTACTTC. This sequence encodes CASSPPSRHEQYF.

In this sample, this clone is medium-sized. The J gene is TRBJ2-7, the V gene TRBV2; 7 nucleotides match TRBD1. The germline gives CDR1 SNHLY, CDR2 FYNNEI. This CDR3 comprises 14 residues. V shed 4 bases, J shed 3 bases, and the junction held 6 bases outside the gene matches. Here the CDR3 DNA reads TGTGCCAGCAGTGTGCAGGGGGTTGGCTACGAGCAGTACTTC. Its protein is CASSVQGVGYEQYF. Looking up the rest from reference TRBV2 and TRBJ2-7 gives the full variable domain: EPEVTQTPSHQVTQMGQEVILRCVPISNHLYFYWYRQILGQKVEFLVSFYNNEISEKSEIFDDQFSVERPDGSNFTLKIRSTKLEDSAMYFCASSVQGVGYEQYFGPGTRLTVT.